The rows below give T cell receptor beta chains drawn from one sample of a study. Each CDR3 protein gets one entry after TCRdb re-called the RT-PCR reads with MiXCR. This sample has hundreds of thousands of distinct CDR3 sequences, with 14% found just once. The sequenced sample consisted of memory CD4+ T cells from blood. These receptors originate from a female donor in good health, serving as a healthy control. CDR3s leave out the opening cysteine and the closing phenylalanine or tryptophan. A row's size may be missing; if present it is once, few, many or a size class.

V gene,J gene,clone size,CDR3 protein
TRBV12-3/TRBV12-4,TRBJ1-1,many,ASSLGTENTEAF
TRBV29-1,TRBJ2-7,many,SATTDVNYEQY
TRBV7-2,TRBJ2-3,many,ASSPASGDTQY
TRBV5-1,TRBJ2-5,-,ASSSRTSGSSETQY
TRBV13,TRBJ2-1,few,ASSMSPGDEQF
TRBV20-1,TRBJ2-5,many,SAGLLEETQY
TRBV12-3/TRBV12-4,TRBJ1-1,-,ASSPGQNSAF
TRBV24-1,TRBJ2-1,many,AIEGAVYNEQF
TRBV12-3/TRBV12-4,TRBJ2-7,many,ASSLGLSYEQY
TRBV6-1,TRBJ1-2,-,ASSEGTPNYGYT
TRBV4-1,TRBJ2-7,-,ASSQEERIHSYEQY
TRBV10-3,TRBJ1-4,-,AISSGTDEKLF
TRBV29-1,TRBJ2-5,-,SVLAGRGRETQY
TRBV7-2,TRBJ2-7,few,ASSVVSRAGEQY
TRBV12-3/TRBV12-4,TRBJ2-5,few,ASAGLARETQY
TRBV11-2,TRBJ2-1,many,ASSPEGEQF
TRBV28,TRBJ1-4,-,ASSATNRDINEKLF
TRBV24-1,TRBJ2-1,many,ATSDPYRDNEQF
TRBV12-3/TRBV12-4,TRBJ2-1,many,ASRPGTTIRAQF
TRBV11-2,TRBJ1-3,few,ASSPQWAGNTIY
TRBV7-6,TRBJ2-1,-,ASSLVSPGGGYNEQF
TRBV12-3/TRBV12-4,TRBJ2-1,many,ASSPQTGATEQF
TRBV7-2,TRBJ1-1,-,ASSLVLTVGNTEAF
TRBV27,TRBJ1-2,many,ASSLWGGGYT
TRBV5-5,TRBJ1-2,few,ASSLALGGTTNYGYT
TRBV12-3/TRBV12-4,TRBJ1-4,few,ASSFGTGGNEKLF
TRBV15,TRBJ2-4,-,ATSRGTVKNIQY
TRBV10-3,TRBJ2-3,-,AISEGQRGSVDTQY
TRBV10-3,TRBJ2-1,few,AISDGQGDEQF
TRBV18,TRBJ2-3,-,ASSGLAGMGTDTQY
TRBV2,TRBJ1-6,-,ASGGQLDSPLH
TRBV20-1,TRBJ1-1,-,SASFRDKAF